Listed here are 8 T cell receptor beta chains from one sample, sequenced in a study of beta chain features in type 1 diabetes. Study-wide results and limits: People with Type 1 diabetes carried modestly yet significantly shorter TCRB CDR3s in all four CD4+ subsets.

Of the isolated RNA, all was reverse transcribed, and so the sequenced material was expressed TCRB transcripts. Data came from immunoSEQ multiplex PCR; TCRdb stores just in-frame clones and leaves some out. The table lists 55,000 to 85,000 clones, roughly half of them singletons, with around 0.7% in the top ten. No antigen has been assigned to these receptors. Sequencing input: central memory CD4+ T cells from blood. Receptors were obtained from a young man with type 1 diabetes.

The chain has TRBV5-6 and TRBJ2-2; 7 bases agree with TRBD2. Germline V gene data show CDR1 as SGHDT and CDR2 as YYEEEE. Unmatched junction bases numbered 3, after V lost 2 bases and J lost 5 bases. CDR3 length: 14 residues. The CDR3 loop reads CASSFRGGTGELFF. The CDR3 DNA reads TGTGCCAGCAGCTTTAGGGGAGGGACCGGGGAGCTGTTTTTT.

There are a few counts of this clone. The V gene is TRBV10-3, the J gene TRBJ2-7; 14 bases fit TRBD2. The length of the CDR3 is 15 residues. V lost 10 bases and J lost 5; bases outside the gene matches: 10. Germline CDR1 reads ENHRY; CDR2 reads SYGVKD. This CDR3 is CATGTSGSQDDEQYF. Written as DNA, the CDR3 is TGTGCCACCGGGACTAGCGGGAGTCAAGACGACGAGCAGTACTTC.

This clone appeared a few times. This chain links TRBV6-4 with TRBJ1-5; D gene unclear. The ends were cut back, 3 bases at V and 5 bases at J, with 8 bases in the middle. Per the germline V gene, CDR1 is MRHNA and CDR2 is SNTAGT. CDR3 length equals 13 residues. This chain's CDR3 is CASSETSYQPQHF. DNA for the CDR3: TGTGCCAGCAGTGAGACTTCTTATCAGCCCCAGCATTTT.

This clone showed up just a few times. This rearrangement joins TRBV29-1 to TRBJ2-2, with D possibly matching TRBD2 (5 bases). This CDR3 has 13 residues. V dropped 0 bases and J dropped 7 bases, with 9 bases sitting between them. The germline gives CDR1 SQVTM, CDR2 ANQGSEA. CDR3 bases: TGCAGCGTTGAAGATCGGGGTTTCGGGGAGCTGTTTTTT. It is translated as CSVEDRGFGELFF.

The rearrangement joins TRBV7-2 to TRBJ2-7; D possibly corresponds to TRBD2 (6 bases). This CDR3 is 14 amino acids long. V lost 8 bases to trimming and J lost 0 bases, with 14 bases between them. CDR1 and CDR2 from the germline V gene are SGHTA and FQGNSA. CDR3 sequence (DNA): TGTGCCAGCTCGCTTAGCGGACGCTCCTACGAGCAGTACTTC. Translated, it gives CASSLSGRSYEQYF.

The chain joins TRBV10-3 to TRBJ2-2, with D possibly matching TRBD1 (5 bases). V was clipped by 6 bases and J by 5 bases, with 13 bases between them. This CDR3 contains 14 residues. The germline V gene has CDR1 ENHRY and CDR2 SYGVKD. This CDR3 is CAIRVREETGELFF. CDR3 sequence (DNA): TGTGCCATCAGGGTCAGGGAAGAAACCGGGGAGCTGTTTTTT.

The chain uses TRBV5-1 and TRBJ2-1; 10 nucleotides match TRBD2. Germline-derived CDR1 and CDR2 are SGHRS and YFSETQ. This CDR3 has 16 residues. After removal of 3 bases from V and 5 bases from J, the junction contained 8 bases not matched to a gene. The CDR3 sequence: CASSSGRTSGNNEQFF. In DNA, the CDR3 is TGCGCCAGCAGCTCGGGTCGGACTAGCGGAAACAATGAGCAGTTCTTC.

J is TRBJ1-4 and V is TRBV4-1; TRBD1 agrees at 7 bases. The length of the CDR3 is 14 residues. V lost 4 bases and J lost 5; bases outside the gene matches: 4. CDR1 is MGHRA and CDR2 is YSYEKL in the germline V gene. This CDR3 reads CASSRKGANEKLFF. The CDR3 DNA reads as TGCGCCAGCAGCCGAAAGGGGGCGAATGAAAAACTGTTTTTT.